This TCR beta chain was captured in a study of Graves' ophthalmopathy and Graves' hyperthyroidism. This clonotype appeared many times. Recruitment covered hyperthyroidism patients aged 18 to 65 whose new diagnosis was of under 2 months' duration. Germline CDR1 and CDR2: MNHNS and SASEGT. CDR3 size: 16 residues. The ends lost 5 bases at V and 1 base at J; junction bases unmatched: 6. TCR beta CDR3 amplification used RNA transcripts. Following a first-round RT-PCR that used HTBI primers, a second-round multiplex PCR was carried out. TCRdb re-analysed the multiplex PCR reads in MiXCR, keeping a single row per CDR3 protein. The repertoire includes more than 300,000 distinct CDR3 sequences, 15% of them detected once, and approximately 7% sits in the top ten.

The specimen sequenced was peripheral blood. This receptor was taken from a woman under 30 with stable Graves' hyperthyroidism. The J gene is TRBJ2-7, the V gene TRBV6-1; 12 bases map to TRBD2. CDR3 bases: TGTGCCAGCAGTAAACTAGCGGGGGGTCCTTCCTACGAGCAGTACTTC. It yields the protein CASSKLAGGPSYEQYF.